This section outlines one T cell receptor beta chain sequence together with its context. This specimen belongs to a study of blood T cell repertoires in COVID-19. The overall study: The origin of the acute and convalescent COVID-19 samples was the United States, Italy and Spain. PBMCs, B-cell-depleted T cells, or T cells provided the cDNA or gDNA that made up the material.

The CDR3 spans 15 residues. Germline V gene lookup returns CDR1 LNHDA and CDR2 SQIVND (reference sequence). V was shortened by 7 bases and J by 0 bases, with 13 bases between the two germline ends. Per the authors' pipeline: Amplification with reference gene primers provided the estimates of nucleated cell counts. Only in-frame clones appear in the TCRdb table, and some are missing; sequencing was by immunoSEQ multiplex PCR. V, J and clone size are those of that table, while D and trimming were read from the DNA. The data show more than 50,000 clones, 60% to 85% seen once. This TCR derives from a woman aged 80 or older with acute or convalescent COVID-19. The chain links TRBV19 to TRBJ1-5; D is unclear. The sequencing sample was made of peripheral blood. The CDR3 sequence: CASTQMPYSNQPQHF. Here the CDR3 DNA reads TGTGCCAGTACTCAAATGCCCTATAGCAATCAGCCCCAGCATTTT. Full variable domain (outside the CDR3, taken from reference TRBV19 and TRBJ1-5): DGGITQSPKYLFRKEGQNVTLSCEQNLNHDAMYWYRQDPGQGLRLIYYSQIVNDFQKGDIAEGYSVSREKKESFPLTVTSAQKNPTAFYLCASTQMPYSNQPQHFGDGTRLSIL.